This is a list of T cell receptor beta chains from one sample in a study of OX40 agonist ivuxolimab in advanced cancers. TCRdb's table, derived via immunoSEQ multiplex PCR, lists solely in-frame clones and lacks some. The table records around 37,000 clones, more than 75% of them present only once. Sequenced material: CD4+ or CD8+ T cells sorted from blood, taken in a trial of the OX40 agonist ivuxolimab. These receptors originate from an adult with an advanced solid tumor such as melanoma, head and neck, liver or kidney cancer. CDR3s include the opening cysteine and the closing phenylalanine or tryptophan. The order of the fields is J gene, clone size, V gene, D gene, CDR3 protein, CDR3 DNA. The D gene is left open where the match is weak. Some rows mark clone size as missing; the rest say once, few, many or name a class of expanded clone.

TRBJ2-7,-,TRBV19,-,CASTRTVDYEQYF,TGTGCCAGTACCCGGACGGTTGACTACGAGCAGTACTTC
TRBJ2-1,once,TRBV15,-,CATSIKGAYNEQFF,TGTGCCACCAGCATTAAAGGGGCCTACAATGAGCAGTTCTTC
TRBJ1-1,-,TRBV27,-,CASSLGGGRAEAFF,TGTGCCAGCAGTTTAGGGGGGGGGAGGGCTGAAGCTTTCTTT
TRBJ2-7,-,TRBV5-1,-,CASSGGGGITSYEQYF,TGCGCCAGCAGCGGCGGAGGGGGGATTACGTCCTACGAGCAGTACTTC
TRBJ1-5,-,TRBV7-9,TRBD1,CASSPGTGGPHF,TGTGCCAGCAGCCCCGGGACAGGTGGTCCGCATTTT
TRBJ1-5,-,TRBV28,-,CATHWGEGNQPQHF,TGTGCCACCCATTGGGGGGAGGGCAATCAGCCCCAGCATTTT
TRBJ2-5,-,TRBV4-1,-,CASSQAGEVTQYF,TGCGCCAGCAGCCAAGCGGGAGAGGTGACCCAGTACTTC
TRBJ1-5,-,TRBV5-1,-,CASSLGGSNQPQHF,TGCGCCAGCAGCTTGGGGGGTAGCAATCAGCCCCAGCATTTT
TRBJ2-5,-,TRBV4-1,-,CASSQATSRETQYF,TGCGCCAGCAGCCAAGCTACTTCCAGAGAGACCCAGTACTTC
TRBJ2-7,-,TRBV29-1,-,CSVEEGDSYEQYF,TGCAGCGTGGAGGAGGGGGATTCCTACGAGCAGTACTTC
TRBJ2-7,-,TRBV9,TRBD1,CASSVDRGFDYEQYF,TGTGCCAGCAGCGTGGACAGGGGGTTTGACTACGAGCAGTACTTC
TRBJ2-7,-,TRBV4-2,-,CASSQDSNQEQYF,TGTGCCAGCAGCCAAGATTCGAATCAGGAGCAGTACTTC
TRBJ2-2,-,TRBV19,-,CASWGPTNTGELFF,TGTGCCAGTTGGGGACCTACGAACACCGGGGAGCTGTTTTTT
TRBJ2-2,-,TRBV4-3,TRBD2,CASSPGLAGLNTGELFF,TGCGCCAGCAGCCCCGGACTAGCGGGACTGAACACCGGGGAGCTGTTTTTT
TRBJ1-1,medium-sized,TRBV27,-,CASSPLLTEGTEAFF,TGTGCCAGCAGTCCCCTGCTCACGGAGGGCACTGAAGCTTTCTTT
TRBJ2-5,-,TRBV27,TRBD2,CASSLRALAGGPRETQYF,TGTGCCAGCAGTTTAAGGGCACTAGCGGGAGGCCCCCGAGAGACCCAGTACTTC
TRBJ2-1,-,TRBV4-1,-,CASSYSIGVNEQFF,TGCGCCAGCAGCTACTCCATAGGGGTCAATGAGCAGTTCTTC
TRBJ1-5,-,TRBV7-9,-,CASSLGRGGNQPQHF,TGTGCCAGCAGCTTGGGGCGGGGGGGAAATCAGCCCCAGCATTTT
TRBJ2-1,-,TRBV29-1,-,CSVGLVTGFEQFF,TGCAGCGTTGGTTTAGTGACAGGTTTTGAGCAGTTCTTC
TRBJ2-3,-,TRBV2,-,CASRPIADTQYF,TGTGCCAGCAGGCCTATCGCAGATACGCAGTATTTT
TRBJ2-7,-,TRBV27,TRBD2,CASSPSGRAEEQYF,TGTGCCAGCAGTCCCAGCGGGAGGGCCGAGGAGCAGTACTTC
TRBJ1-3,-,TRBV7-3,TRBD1,CASSLSGGFGNTIYF,TGTGCCAGCAGCTTATCAGGGGGTTTTGGAAACACCATATATTTT
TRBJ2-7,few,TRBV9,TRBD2,CASSAFMTSLNEQYF,TGTGCCAGCAGCGCCTTCATGACTAGCTTGAACGAGCAGTACTTC
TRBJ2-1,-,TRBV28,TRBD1,CASSPRDRDLREQFF,TGTGCCAGCAGCCCCCGGGACAGGGATTTAAGGGAGCAGTTCTTC
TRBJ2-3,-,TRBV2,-,CASSEALQTGGDTQYF,TGTGCCAGCAGTGAAGCGCTTCAGACGGGCGGAGATACGCAGTATTTT
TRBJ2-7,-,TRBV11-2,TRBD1,CASRLGTGEPNEQYF,TGTGCCAGCAGATTAGGGACAGGGGAACCCAACGAGCAGTACTTC
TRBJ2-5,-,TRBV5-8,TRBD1,CASSAGTASQETQYF,TGTGCCAGCAGCGCCGGGACAGCCTCCCAAGAGACCCAGTACTTC
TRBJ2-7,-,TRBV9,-,CASSVNREKCYEQYF,TGTGCCAGCAGCGTAAACCGGGAGAAATGTTACGAGCAGTACTTC
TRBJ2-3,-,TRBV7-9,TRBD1,CASSASARTGDTDTQYF,TGTGCCAGCAGCGCCTCGGCGAGGACAGGAGACACAGATACGCAGTATTTT
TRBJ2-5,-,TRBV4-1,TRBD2,CASSQIVSKKLAGIYETQYF,TGCGCCAGCAGCCAAATAGTCTCAAAGAAACTAGCGGGAATCTATGAGACCCAGTACTTC
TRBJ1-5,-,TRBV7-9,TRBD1,CASSLSQGKQPQHF,TGTGCCAGCAGCTTATCACAGGGGAAACAGCCCCAGCATTTT
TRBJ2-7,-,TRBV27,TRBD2,CASILTSGSSYEQYF,TGTGCCAGCATCCTGACTAGCGGGAGCTCCTACGAGCAGTACTTC
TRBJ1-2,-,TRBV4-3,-,CASSQGAGAFPYGYTF,TGCGCCAGCAGCCAAGGGGCGGGGGCCTTCCCCTATGGCTACACCTTC
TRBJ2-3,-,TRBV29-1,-,CSGSSERWVDTQYF,TGCAGTGGATCGTCGGAACGATGGGTAGATACGCAGTATTTT
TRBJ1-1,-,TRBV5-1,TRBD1,CASSFRDRVTEAFF,TGCGCCAGCAGTTTCCGGGACAGGGTTACTGAAGCTTTCTTT
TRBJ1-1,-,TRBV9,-,CASSVGGSTEAFF,TGTGCCAGCAGCGTAGGGGGGAGCACTGAAGCTTTCTTT
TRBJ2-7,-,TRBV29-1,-,CSVVKAGIYEQYF,TGCAGCGTTGTTAAGGCAGGAATTTACGAGCAGTACTTC
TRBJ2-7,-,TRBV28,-,CAIQDSPHEQYF,TGTGCCATCCAGGACAGTCCCCACGAGCAGTACTTC
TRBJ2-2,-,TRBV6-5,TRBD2,CASSYTLAATGELFF,TGTGCCAGCAGTTACACCCTAGCGGCAACCGGGGAGCTGTTTTTT
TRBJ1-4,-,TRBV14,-,CASSQEDGSPGNEKLFF,TGTGCCAGCAGCCAAGAGGACGGAAGTCCGGGTAATGAAAAACTGTTTTTT
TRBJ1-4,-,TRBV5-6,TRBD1,CASSLEQGVVNEKLFF,TGTGCCAGCAGCTTGGAGCAGGGGGTCGTTAATGAAAAACTGTTTTTT
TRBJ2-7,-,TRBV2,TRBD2,CASRSGSSYEQYF,TGTGCCAGCAGGAGCGGGAGCTCCTACGAGCAGTACTTC
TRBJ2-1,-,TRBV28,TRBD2,CASSSRLAGDDDEQFF,TGTGCCAGCAGTTCTCGACTAGCGGGAGACGATGATGAGCAGTTCTTC